This TCR beta chain was recorded in a study of PD-1 blockade in classical Hodgkin lymphoma. In every patient, relapse followed autologous stem cell transplantation, while exposure to brentuximab vedotin differed. Produced via immunoSEQ multiplex PCR; TCRdb's table is partial and in-frame only. Of about 39,000 clones listed, around nine tenths are singletons. The CDR3 is 14 amino acids. The J segment lost 4 bases and the V segment lost 6 bases, leaving 7 bases of the junction unmatched. Per germline, CDR1 MNHEY and CDR2 SMNVEV (reference sequence). The sequence was collected from a human donor with classical Hodgkin lymphoma. The sample here was peripheral blood mononuclear cells (PBMCs), taken at baseline. The V and J genes are TRBV27 and TRBJ1-2, with TRBD1 identical over 8 bases. CDR3 residues: CASSPDRVSYGYTF. The DNA for the CDR3 is TGTGCCAGCAGCCCGGACAGGGTATCCTATGGCTACACCTTC.